This TCR beta chain was profiled in a study of Graves' ophthalmopathy and Graves' hyperthyroidism. V lost 7 bases, J lost 8 bases, and 17 bases lay in between. The CDR3 extends over 13 amino acids. Per the germline V gene, CDR1 is LGHNA and CDR2 is YNFKEQ. RNA served as the template for amplifying TCR beta CDR3 regions. The authors performed first-round RT-PCR with HTBI primers and then a second-round multiplex PCR. Each CDR3 protein gets one entry after TCRdb re-called the multiplex PCR reads with MiXCR. The repertoire consists of approximately 700,000 distinct CDR3 sequences, with about 38% occurring once and the leading ten covering more than 2.5%.

This receptor was identified in an adult man with Graves' ophthalmopathy. The chain carries TRBV4-2 and TRBJ1-2; TRBD1 might be the D (6 bases). Sequencing input: peripheral blood. The DNA of the CDR3 is TGTGCCAGCAATAACAGGGTTTTGGGGGGCTACACCTTC. Its translation is CASNNRVLGGYTF.